These T cell receptor beta chains were read from a single sample in a study of blood T cell repertoires in COVID-19. The table came from immunoSEQ multiplex PCR; TCRdb's copy has only in-frame clones and leaves some out. The sample consists of a few hundred thousand clones, roughly 87% of them appearing once. Material: PBMCs or T cells enriched from blood (not recorded which). Every receptor here comes from a woman aged 25 to 39 who had recovered from COVID-19. Both conserved end residues are part of each CDR3. Fields, in order: J gene, V gene, clone size, D gene, CDR3 DNA, CDR3 protein. The D gene is left open where the match is weak. Clone sizes are given selectively: once, few, many, or a class where the clone is expanded.

TRBJ1-1	TRBV19	-	TRBD1	TGTGCCAGCATGGACAGGGCGGGCACTGAAGCTTTCTTT	CASMDRAGTEAFF
TRBJ2-7	TRBV10-3	-	TRBD2	TGTGCCATCGGACCTCTAGCGGGAGGATTCAGCGAGCAGTACTTC	CAIGPLAGGFSEQYF
TRBJ2-3	TRBV5-5	-	TRBD2	TGTGCCAGCAGCTCTCTAGCGGGGGGGCCGCCGAGCACAGATACGCAGTATTTT	CASSSLAGGPPSTDTQYF
TRBJ2-2	TRBV5-1	-	-	TGCGCCAGCAGCCCTCCGTTCCGGGGGAGCGGGGAGCTGTTTTTT	CASSPPFRGSGELFF
TRBJ2-5	TRBV11-2	-	-	TGTGCCAGCAGCTTAGGACAGGCTCAAGAGACCCAGTACTTC	CASSLGQAQETQYF
TRBJ1-1	TRBV19	-	-	TGTGCCAGTAGTGGCCAGACTAACACTGAAGCTTTCTTT	CASSGQTNTEAFF
TRBJ2-3	TRBV19	once	-	TGTGCCACCCGACCGGACGGGGGAGTCACAGATACGCAGTATTTT	CATRPDGGVTDTQYF
TRBJ2-2	TRBV6-2/TRBV6-3	few	-	TGTGCCAGCAGTTACTCGATCCAGGGGGGAACCGCGAACACCGGGGAGCTGTTTTTT	CASSYSIQGGTANTGELFF
TRBJ2-7	TRBV28	-	TRBD2	TGTGCCAGCAGTTTTCCCCCCCAGCTAGCGGGAGCGCGTCACGAGCAGTACTTC	CASSFPPQLAGARHEQYF
TRBJ1-3	TRBV30	once	TRBD1	TGTGCCTGGACCGGGACAGGGTCATCTGGAAACACCATATATTTT	CAWTGTGSSGNTIYF
TRBJ2-7	TRBV29-1	-	-	TGCAGCGTTGCTAGGGGTAGCTCCTACGAGCAGTACTTC	CSVARGSSYEQYF
TRBJ2-5	TRBV19	-	-	TGTGCCACCAGGGGCCAGGAGACCCAGTACTTC	CATRGQETQYF
TRBJ2-2	TRBV6-5	-	-	TGTGCCAGCAGTCGCGCGGCCGGGGAGCTGTTTTTT	CASSRAAGELFF
TRBJ2-7	TRBV7-9	-	TRBD1	TGTGCCAGCAGCCCCGGGACAGGGGGCTTGAGCTCCTACGAGCAGTACTTC	CASSPGTGGLSSYEQYF
TRBJ2-5	TRBV29-1	-	TRBD1	TGCAGCGTTAAAGGACAGGTAGATGCGACCCAGTACTTC	CSVKGQVDATQYF
TRBJ1-1	TRBV6-5	-	-	TGTGCCAGCAGTTATGGGGGGACTGAAGCTTTCTTT	CASSYGGTEAFF
TRBJ1-5	TRBV20-1	-	-	TGCAGTGCTAGTGATCCGTTGGGAGATCAGCCCCAGCATTTT	CSASDPLGDQPQHF
TRBJ2-5	TRBV30	few	-	TGTGCCTGGAGTGTGGGAAGCCCAGCGATGGGGGGGACCCAGTACTTC	CAWSVGSPAMGGTQYF
TRBJ2-5	TRBV7-2	-	TRBD2	TGTGCCAGCAGCGCCGGGACTACTCTCCAAGAGACCCAGTACTTC	CASSAGTTLQETQYF
TRBJ1-3	TRBV19	-	-	TGTGCCAGTAGTATGTCGGGAGACACCATATATTTT	CASSMSGDTIYF
TRBJ1-1	TRBV2	-	-	TGTGCCAGCAGTGAAAGGGGCGGTAACACTGAAGCTTTCTTT	CASSERGGNTEAFF
TRBJ2-2	TRBV5-8	-	-	TGTGCCAGCAGCTTCTTCACGGGGAACACCGGGGAGCTGTTTTTT	CASSFFTGNTGELFF
TRBJ1-2	TRBV28	-	TRBD1	TGTGCCAGTACGGACAGGGCCTATGGCTACACCTTC	CASTDRAYGYTF
TRBJ1-2	TRBV4-1	-	-	TGCGCCAGCAGCCAGACGCTGGAGGGCTTATACTATGGCTACACCTTC	CASSQTLEGLYYGYTF
TRBJ1-1	TRBV19	-	-	TGTGCCAGTGGACAGACTAACACTGAAGCTTTCTTT	CASGQTNTEAFF
TRBJ1-1	TRBV18	-	-	TGTGCCAGCTCACCTCCGGGAGGCAACACTGAAGCTTTCTTT	CASSPPGGNTEAFF
TRBJ2-7	TRBV5-4	-	TRBD1	TGTGCCAGCAGCCCCGGGACAGGGGGCTACGAGCAGTACTTC	CASSPGTGGYEQYF
TRBJ2-5	TRBV27	-	TRBD2	TGTGCCAGCAGTTTATCAAGCGGGGGGGCATTGGAGACCCAGTACTTC	CASSLSSGGALETQYF
TRBJ1-2	TRBV6-4	few	-	TGTGCCAGCAGTGACTCGGGTACCTCGGGAGGCTACACCTTC	CASSDSGTSGGYTF
TRBJ1-2	TRBV28	once	-	TGTGCCAGCAGTTTAATCGGGGGATCCCATGGCTACACCTTC	CASSLIGGSHGYTF
TRBJ1-1	TRBV7-2	-	-	TGTGCCAGCAGCTTAGTGCAGGGCTTGGCGAACACTGAAGCTTTCTTT	CASSLVQGLANTEAFF
TRBJ1-4	TRBV7-8	-	-	TGTGCCAGCAGCCCGTTGTGGGGGGTAGGAGAAAAACTGTTTTTT	CASSPLWGVGEKLFF
TRBJ2-5	TRBV7-8	-	TRBD2	TGTGCCAGCAGCCGAGGAGCGGGAGCCGAGACCCAGTACTTC	CASSRGAGAETQYF
TRBJ2-1	TRBV4-1	-	-	TGCGCCAGCAGCCAAGATTTGTCGCAGGAGGGCTACAATGAGCAGTTCTTC	CASSQDLSQEGYNEQFF
TRBJ2-2	TRBV7-6	-	-	TGTGCCAGCAGCTTTAGGGGGGGTGACACCGGGGAGCTGTTTTTT	CASSFRGGDTGELFF
TRBJ2-2	TRBV15	-	-	TGTGCCACCAGCAGAGATCTGGGACACCTGAACACCGGGGAGCTGTTTTTT	CATSRDLGHLNTGELFF
TRBJ1-1	TRBV2	-	TRBD1	TGTGCCAGCACGGGACAGGGGGGGCACTTGAACACTGAAGCTTTCTTT	CASTGQGGHLNTEAFF
TRBJ2-7	TRBV27	-	-	TGTGCCAGCAGTTCAGGAGGGAACGAGCAGTACTTC	CASSSGGNEQYF
TRBJ1-2	TRBV12-5	-	-	TGTGCTAGTGGTTTGGTACTCCGGGGATCGAACTATGGCTACACCTTC	CASGLVLRGSNYGYTF
TRBJ2-1	TRBV18	-	TRBD2	TGTGCCAGCTCATACCTGGGGGGGTCAAGCTCCTACAATGAGCAGTTCTTC	CASSYLGGSSSYNEQFF
TRBJ2-7	TRBV6-5	-	-	TGTGCCAGCAGCTTTGTCCAGAACTCCTACGAGCAGTACTTC	CASSFVQNSYEQYF
TRBJ2-1	TRBV13	-	TRBD2	TGTGCCAGCAGCCCCGTGGGACTAGCGGTGAACAATGAGCAGTTCTTC	CASSPVGLAVNNEQFF
TRBJ1-3	TRBV7-9	few	-	TGTGCCAGCAGCGTGGGCGGAAACACCATATATTTT	CASSVGGNTIYF
TRBJ1-2	TRBV19	few	-	TGTGCCAGTAGTACAACAGGGACGTATGGCTACACCTTC	CASSTTGTYGYTF